The sequence of this TCR beta chain was determined in a study of shared clonotypes between healthy human individuals. Study results and caveats: Among the subsets, naive ones generally showed larger estimated richness than memory ones. Non-shared clonotypes displayed generation probabilities falling below those of clonotypes present in all four donors. Exclusively blood specimens were collected; tissue repertoires likely differ.

Profiled with immunoSEQ multiplex PCR; TCRdb holds only in-frame clones, not every one. The sample includes more than 2 million clones, approximately 96% of them seen just once. Details on this clone: The antigen is not known.

V lost 0 bases, J lost 7 bases, and 9 bases lay in between. CDR3 size: 14 residues. Germline V lookup: CDR1 SEHNR, CDR2 FQNEAQ (reference sequence). J is TRBJ1-4 and V is TRBV7-9; D might be TRBD1 (6 bases). The sample consisted of naive CD4+ T cells sorted from blood. Specified subset: CD45RA+ positively selected. This receptor was taken from a man younger than 35 in good health. CDR3 nucleotides: TGTGCCAGCAGCTTAGCGCAGGGGCCTGAAAAACTGTTTTTT. Translation gives CASSLAQGPEKLFF.